The rows below give T cell receptor beta chains drawn from one sample of a study of T cell responses to AZD1222 COVID-19 vaccine. Measured with immunoSEQ multiplex PCR; TCRdb has only the in-frame clones, and not every one. The table lists roughly 130,000 clones, just over 90% of them singletons. Sequenced material: peripheral blood, taken on day 0 of AZD1222 vaccination. These receptors all stem from an adult in good health. CDR3s include the opening cysteine and the closing phenylalanine or tryptophan. The D gene is left open where the match is weak. Clone size, where shown, is once, few, many, or a class for clones that have expanded.

size,D,V,J,CDR3,DNA
NA,NA,TRBV10-3,TRBJ1-1,CAISDEVNTEAFF,TGTGCCATCAGTGACGAGGTTAACACTGAAGCTTTCTTT
NA,NA,TRBV24-1,TRBJ2-7,CATQGYDSYEQYF,TGTGCCACTCAGGGATACGACTCCTACGAGCAGTACTTC
once,NA,TRBV19,TRBJ1-5,CASSIVPWATSNQPQHF,TGTGCCAGTAGTATAGTCCCCTGGGCCACTAGCAATCAGCCCCAGCATTTT
NA,NA,TRBV12-3/TRBV12-4,TRBJ1-1,CASIIRAGAEAFF,TGTGCCAGCATCATTCGGGCCGGCGCTGAAGCTTTCTTT
NA,TRBD2,TRBV9,TRBJ2-5,CASSVTGGPETQYF,TGTGCCAGCAGCGTAACGGGGGGGCCGGAGACCCAGTACTTC
NA,NA,TRBV6-6,TRBJ2-3,CASRQGGTPDTQYF,TGTGCCAGCAGGCAGGGGGGGACGCCAGATACGCAGTATTTT
NA,TRBD2,TRBV4-2,TRBJ2-7,CASSQAPSGSYEQYF,TGTGCCAGCAGCCAAGCTCCTAGCGGATCCTACGAGCAGTACTTC
NA,TRBD1,TRBV19,TRBJ1-2,CASTPTGRNYGYTF,TGTGCCAGTACCCCGACAGGGAGGAACTATGGCTACACCTTC
NA,NA,TRBV14,TRBJ1-4,CASSHGGANEKLFF,TGTGCCAGCAGCCACGGAGGGGCTAATGAAAAACTGTTTTTT
NA,TRBD2,TRBV4-1,TRBJ2-2,CASSQGGGLSTGELFF,TGCGCCAGCAGCCAAGGGGGAGGGTTGAGCACCGGGGAGCTGTTTTTT
NA,TRBD1,TRBV5-1,TRBJ2-3,CASSLGTGITDTQYF,TGCGCCAGCAGCTTGGGGACAGGGATCACAGATACGCAGTATTTT
NA,NA,TRBV5-4,TRBJ2-2,CASSVRDGNTGELFF,TGTGCCAGCAGTGTTAGGGACGGGAACACCGGGGAGCTGTTTTTT
NA,NA,TRBV4-3,TRBJ1-4,CASSQDVGSNEKLFF,TGCGCCAGCAGCCAAGATGTCGGCTCTAATGAAAAACTGTTTTTT
NA,TRBD2,TRBV24-1,TRBJ2-5,CATSDRGGGLEETQYF,TGTGCCACCAGTGATCGTGGGGGAGGGCTCGAAGAGACCCAGTACTTC
NA,TRBD1,TRBV5-4,TRBJ1-2,CASSPSPGQVNYGYTF,TGTGCCAGCAGCCCCTCCCCGGGACAGGTGAACTATGGCTACACCTTC
NA,NA,TRBV27,TRBJ1-4,CASSLGGGYGEKLFF,TGTGCCAGCAGTTTGGGGGGCGGGTACGGTGAAAAACTGTTTTTT